A single sample is the source of the 21 T cell receptor beta chains below, sequenced in a study of T cell repertoires in ileal Crohn's disease. Specified time point: neoterminal ileum biopsy at postoperative endoscopy, about 6 months after surgery. Using immunoSEQ multiplex PCR, the repertoire was profiled, and TCRdb retains in-frame clones only, with some absent. The sample has tens of thousands of clones; roughly nine tenths are singletons. The specimen sequenced was ileal tissue. The receptors shown here come from an adult with Crohn's disease.

This clone was picked up a small number of times. DNA of the CDR3: TGTGCTAGTGGTCCCGATCGGGAGACCCAGTACTTC. Its translation: CASGPDRETQYF. This chain uses TRBV12-5 with TRBJ2-5; D remains ambiguous. Germline lookup yields CDR1 LGHNT and CDR2 FRNRAP. V lost 5 bases and J 5 bases, leaving 9 bases between the germline ends. The length of the CDR3 is 12 residues.

The V gene is TRBV29-1, the J gene TRBJ2-1, with 10 bases that match TRBD2. Germline V gene lookup returns CDR1 SQVTM and CDR2 ANQGSEA. The CDR3 spans 14 residues. The V and J ends lost 7 bases and 7 bases, in that order; junction bases with no gene match: 10. The CDR3 here is CSGLTSGKLNEQFF. CDR3 nucleotides: TGCAGCGGCCTTACTAGCGGGAAACTGAATGAGCAGTTCTTC.

The CDR3 region has the DNA TGCGCCAGCAGCCAAGGTACTTACAATGAGCAGTTCTTC. It is translated as CASSQGTYNEQFF. The chain carries TRBV4-1 and TRBJ2-1; D uncertain. The germline gives CDR1 MGHRA, CDR2 YSYEKL. The CDR3 contains 13 residues. Trimming took 1 base from V and 4 from J, leaving 5 bases between them.

The chain employs TRBV28 and TRBJ2-2, with no clear D. CDR3 length: 16 amino acids. Germline CDR1 and CDR2: MDHEN and SYDVKM. Trimming shortened V by 3 bases and J by 0 bases, and 11 bases separated the two germline ends. CDR3 nucleotide sequence: TGTGCCAGCAGTTTCGGTGGGCTCGCGAACACCGGGGAGCTGTTTTTT. Residues: CASSFGGLANTGELFF.

The chain is built from TRBV14 and TRBJ1-2, with D possibly being TRBD1 (5 bases). CDR3 length: 18 amino acids. Germline V gene sequence: CDR1 SGHDN, CDR2 FVKESK. Trimming took off 3 bases at V and 1 base at J, with 21 bases between the two ends. The CDR3 region has the DNA TGTGCCAGCAGCCAGGGCGGGACGGCGGTCTCCATTAACTATGGCTACACCTTC. The encoded protein is CASSQGGTAVSINYGYTF.

V usage is TRBV5-1 and J usage is TRBJ2-7, with a possible D match to TRBD1 (5 bases). CDR1 SGHRS and CDR2 YFSETQ come from the germline V gene. The CDR3 contains 14 residues. V was cut by 6 bases and J by 3 bases, with 16 bases left in between. This chain's CDR3 is CASNPQGLIYEQYF. The CDR3 bases are TGCGCCAGCAACCCCCAGGGTTTAATCTACGAGCAGTACTTC.

The sample holds a few counts of this clone. The V gene is TRBV11-2, the J gene TRBJ1-2, with 10 bases identical to TRBD1. Unmatched junction bases numbered 2, after V lost 0 bases and J lost 4 bases. Germline CDR1 SGHAT, CDR2 FQNNGV. The length of the CDR3 is 15 residues. Written as DNA, the CDR3 is TGTGCCAGCAGCTTAGATCGGGACAGGGGCTATGGCTACACCTTC. Translated, it gives CASSLDRDRGYGYTF. Combining the CDR3 with reference TRBV11-2 and TRBJ1-2 gives the whole variable domain EAGVAQSPRYKIIEKRQSVAFWCNPISGHATLYWYQQILGQGPKLLIQFQNNGVVDDSQLPKDRFSAERLKGVDSTLKIQPAKLEDSAVYLCASSLDRDRGYGYTFGSGTRLTVV.

This rearrangement joins TRBV5-4 to TRBJ2-7, with a possible D match to TRBD2 (6 bases). The CDR3 sequence is 14 residues long. CDR1 is SGHNT and CDR2 is YYREEE in the germline V gene (reference sequence). The V end was cut by 4 bases, the J end by 4 bases, with 15 bases between. The CDR3 here is CASSAGTGPYEQYV. The CDR3 DNA sequence: TGTGCCAGCAGCGCGGGGACGGGTCCTTACGAGCAGTACGTC.

V usage is TRBV5-1 and J usage is TRBJ1-1; 7 bases match TRBD1. V dropped 2 bases and J dropped 5; count of bases not matched to a gene: 3. Germline lookup yields CDR1 SGHRS and CDR2 YFSETQ. The CDR3 has 13 residues. Here the CDR3 reads CASSFQGDTEAFF. DNA for the CDR3: TGCGCCAGCAGCTTTCAGGGGGATACTGAAGCTTTCTTT.

The rearrangement joins TRBV7-6 to TRBJ1-2; D ambiguous. Germline CDR1 and CDR2: SGHVS and FNYEAQ. There are 15 residues in the CDR3. Trimming cost V 2 bases and J 6 bases, with 16 bases left between them. CDR3 in DNA: TGTGCCAGCAGCTTAACCCCGATGCGTGGAGATGGCTACACCTTC. Its translation: CASSLTPMRGDGYTF.

This rearrangement joins TRBV11-3 to TRBJ2-7; D is possibly TRBD2 (7 bases). Germline V gene data show CDR1 as SGHNT and CDR2 as YENEEA. Trimming took off 5 bases at V and 8 bases at J, with 13 bases between the two ends. The CDR3 covers 12 residues. The chain's CDR3 is CASSRRGGQQYF. The CDR3 DNA follows: TGTGCCAGCAGCCGAAGGGGGGGACAGCAGTACTTC.

The rearrangement uses TRBV7-2 and TRBJ2-5; a weak D match, TRBD2 (6 bases). V gave up 4 bases and J gave up 3 bases, with 18 bases separating them. Germline V lookup: CDR1 SGHTA, CDR2 FQGNSA. This CDR3 is 16 amino acids long. The CDR3 DNA reads as TGTGCCAGCAGCTCGGTGTGGGGGGACGACAAAGAGACCCAGTACTTC. This translates into CASSSVWGDDKETQYF.

The count of this clone is one. V is TRBV5-6 and J is TRBJ1-1; 8 bases are shared with TRBD1. The J segment lost 5 bases and the V segment lost 4 bases, leaving 7 bases of the junction unmatched. CDR3 length equals 14 residues. Germline V gene lookup returns CDR1 SGHDT and CDR2 YYEEEE. CDR3: CASSPDRGWTEAFF. DNA of the CDR3: TGTGCCAGCAGCCCAGACAGGGGTTGGACTGAAGCTTTCTTT.

DNA of the CDR3: TGTGCCAGCTCACCAATGGAGGTCACTGAAGCTTTCTTT. This encodes CASSPMEVTEAFF. The chain uses TRBV18 and TRBJ1-1; D ambiguous. The CDR3 spans 13 residues. CDR1 is KGHSH, CDR2 LQKENI, per germline. Trimming left V 2 bases short and J 4 bases short, with 8 bases between.

This clone showed up just once. The chain links TRBV5-6 to TRBJ1-2; TRBD1 is a possible D gene (5 bases). CDR1 and CDR2 (germline): SGHDT, YYEEEE. Trimming took off 2 bases at V and 4 bases at J, with 12 bases between the two ends. The length of the CDR3 is 14 residues. CDR3 sequence (DNA): TGTGCCAGCAGCTTTGGGGGGTTCGGCTATGGCTACACCTTC. Protein product: CASSFGGFGYGYTF.

The V gene is TRBV25-1, the J gene TRBJ2-7; 7 bases map to TRBD2. Looked up from germline, CDR1 is MGHDK and CDR2 is SYGVNS. After removal of 3 bases from V and 7 bases from J, the junction contained 15 bases not matched to a gene. CDR3 length: 16 amino acids. The CDR3 nucleotides read TGTGCCAGCAGTGATGGGAGGGGACTCACCGTGGGGGAGCAGTACTTC. Its protein product is CASSDGRGLTVGEQYF.

The chain joins TRBV19 to TRBJ1-5; tentative D call: TRBD1 (6 bases). The germline CDR1 and CDR2 sequences are LNHDA and SQIVND (reference sequence). The CDR3 contains 13 residues. V lost 9 bases and J 1 base, leaving 10 bases between the germline ends. CDR3 DNA: TGTGCCAGCCAGGGGCGGAGCAATCAGCCCCAGCATTTT. Its translation is CASQGRSNQPQHF.

The V gene is TRBV5-1, the J gene TRBJ1-5; TRBD1 might be the D (5 bases). This CDR3 comprises 15 residues. CDR1 and CDR2 (germline): SGHRS, YFSETQ. The V gene lost 4 bases and the J gene lost 6 bases, with 17 bases spanning the gap. CDR3 in DNA: TGCGCCAGCAGCGCCTCGGGGGATTGGCGTCAGCCCCAGCATTTT. This sequence encodes CASSASGDWRQPQHF.

The chain couples TRBV11-3 to TRBJ1-1; TRBD1 matches 7 bases. The germline CDR1 and CDR2 sequences are SGHNT and YENEEA. V lost 6 bases and J lost 5; bases outside the gene matches: 3. The CDR3 sequence is 12 residues long. CDR3 in amino acids: CASSSRGTEAFF. As DNA, the CDR3 is TGTGCCAGCAGTTCCAGGGGGACTGAAGCTTTCTTT.

This clone was detected only once. The chain recombines TRBV5-4 with TRBJ1-1; 10 positions agree with TRBD1. V was pared by 2 bases and J by 10 bases, with 5 bases of the junction left unmatched. This CDR3 is built from 13 residues. Germline-derived CDR1 and CDR2 are SGHNT and YYREEE (reference sequence). CDR3 nucleotide sequence: TGTGCCAGCAGCTTAGGTGGGGACAGGGGAGCTTTCTTT. Its translation is CASSLGGDRGAFF.

This chain connects TRBV9 to TRBJ2-1; D uncertain. Germline-derived CDR1 and CDR2 are SGDLS and YYNGEE. Trimming took off 0 bases at V and 5 bases at J, with 15 bases between the two ends. This CDR3 is built from 16 residues. The DNA of the CDR3 is TGTGCCAGCAGCGTAGCCCTTGGAAACACAGACAATGAGCAGTTCTTC. As protein: CASSVALGNTDNEQFF.